The next 21 T cell receptor beta chains were all read from a single sample in a study of blood T cell repertoires in COVID-19. Method: immunoSEQ multiplex PCR; TCRdb's copy keeps in-frame clones and lacks some. Altogether hundreds of thousands of clones are present, around nine tenths being singletons, with the ten largest covering around 10%. The specimen was PBMCs or T cells enriched from blood (not recorded which). The receptors shown here come from a woman aged 45-60 years who had recovered from COVID-19.

This chain joins TRBV5-1 and TRBJ2-1; 9 bases are shared with TRBD2. The CDR3 is 15 residues long. The germline V gene encodes CDR1 SGHRS and CDR2 YFSETQ. With 0 bases clipped from V and 5 bases from J, the junction kept 3 bases outside the gene matches. The CDR3 is CASSLVAGVDNEQFF. The DNA of the CDR3 is TGCGCCAGCAGCTTGGTAGCGGGGGTCGACAATGAGCAGTTCTTC.

V gene TRBV30 combines with J gene TRBJ2-5; D might be TRBD1 (6 bases). The CDR3 has 15 amino acids. Germline CDR1 and CDR2: GTSNPN and SVGIG (reference sequence). V lost 1 base and J 1 base, leaving 13 bases between the germline ends. This CDR3 is CAWSEGQGFQETQYF. CDR3 coding DNA: TGTGCCTGGAGTGAGGGGCAGGGGTTCCAAGAGACCCAGTACTTC.

This clone was seen more than once but under ten times. V gene TRBV5-1 combines with J gene TRBJ2-7, with D possibly being TRBD1 (6 bases). Trimming removed 0 bases from V and 2 bases from J, with 9 bases in between. The CDR3 length is 14 residues. Germline CDR1 and CDR2: SGHRS and YFSETQ. CDR3 protein: CASSLAGDTYEQYF. The CDR3, as DNA: TGCGCCAGCAGCTTGGCTGGGGACACCTACGAGCAGTACTTC.

This chain links TRBV7-8 with TRBJ1-2, with D uncertain. V lost 5 bases and J 4 bases, leaving 8 bases between the germline ends. CDR1 and CDR2 (germline): SGHVS, FQNEAQ. This CDR3 is built from 12 residues. This chain's CDR3 is CASSPLSYGYTF. CDR3 coding DNA: TGTGCCAGCAGCCCGCTTAGCTATGGCTACACCTTC.

V and J are TRBV27 and TRBJ1-4; possible D gene TRBD1, 6 bases. The CDR3 runs 14 residues. Trimming took off 5 bases at V and 6 bases at J, with 13 bases between the two ends. Germline CDR1 and CDR2: MNHEY and SMNVEV (reference sequence). CDR3 sequence reads: CASSLTGNYEKLFF. In nucleotides, the CDR3 is TGTGCCAGCAGTCTAACAGGGAATTATGAAAAACTGTTTTTT.

This sequence joins TRBV2 and TRBJ1-4, with 7 bases matching TRBD1. The J segment lost 7 bases and the V segment lost 7 bases, leaving 9 bases of the junction unmatched. CDR1 and CDR2 from the germline V gene are SNHLY and FYNNEI. This CDR3 is 14 amino acids long. The DNA of the CDR3 is TGTGCCAGCAAGCCCCAGGGGGTTGGTGAAAAACTGTTTTTT. Residues: CASKPQGVGEKLFF. The full variable domain, in which reference TRBV2 and TRBJ1-4 provide the parts outside the CDR3, is EPEVTQTPSHQVTQMGQEVILRCVPISNHLYFYWYRQILGQKVEFLVSFYNNEISEKSEIFDDQFSVERPDGSNFTLKIRSTKLEDSAMYFCASKPQGVGEKLFFGSGTQLSVL.

CDR3: CASSLGMAGNQPQHF. The CDR3 DNA sequence: TGTGCCAGCAGCCTTGGTATGGCGGGTAATCAGCCCCAGCATTTT. The chain links TRBV13 to TRBJ1-5; D is unresolved. The germline V and J ends were trimmed by 5 bases and 4 bases, with 15 bases remaining between them. CDR1 is PRHDT and CDR2 is FYEKMQ in the germline V gene (reference sequence). The CDR3 extends over 15 amino acids.

This clone was observed a single time. J is TRBJ1-2 and V is TRBV6-5; D is unresolved. Germline loops: CDR1 MNHEY, CDR2 SVGAGI. The CDR3 contains 13 residues. Between the trimmed V and J ends, which lost 5 bases and 2 bases, there was a span of 9 bases. DNA of the CDR3: TGTGCCAGCAGTCGGGATGGAAACTATGGCTACACCTTC. Its protein is CASSRDGNYGYTF.

The rearrangement uses TRBV4-3 and TRBJ1-2, with 8 bases lining up with TRBD1. The CDR3 has 15 amino acids. Germline V gene data show CDR1 as LGHNA and CDR2 as YSLEER. Unmatched junction bases numbered 7, after V lost 0 bases and J lost 7 bases. In DNA form, the CDR3 reads TGCGCCAGCAGCCAAGATCCCGGACAGGGTGGTGGCTACACCTTC. It is translated as CASSQDPGQGGGYTF.

This chain connects TRBV14 to TRBJ2-3; TRBD1 agrees at 9 bases. Germline CDR1 and CDR2: SGHDN and FVKESK. CDR3 size: 13 residues. Trimming took 4 bases from V and 8 from J; bases not matched to a gene: 4. In DNA form, the CDR3 reads TGTGCCAGCAGCCGGACAGGGGTTGGTACGCAGTATTTT. Amino acids: CASSRTGVGTQYF.

This chain uses TRBV7-2 with TRBJ1-2; D possibly corresponds to TRBD1 (6 bases). V was clipped by 5 bases and J by 5 bases, with 12 bases between them. Germline assignment: CDR1 SGHTA and CDR2 FQGNSA. The CDR3 contains 13 residues. Here the CDR3 DNA reads TGTGCCAGCAGCACCGACAGGTCTTATGGCTACACCTTC. Amino acid sequence: CASSTDRSYGYTF.

The chain couples TRBV11-2 to TRBJ2-7, with D tentatively TRBD1 (5 bases). CDR3 length: 14 residues. The V gene lost 2 bases and the J gene lost 5 bases, with 13 bases spanning the gap. Germline CDR1 reads SGHAT; CDR2 reads FQNNGV. CDR3 DNA sequence: TGTGCCAGCAGCTTACAGGGAACGGCCAACGAGCAGTACTTC. Protein: CASSLQGTANEQYF.

This clone was recorded only once. This chain uses TRBV12-5 with TRBJ1-1, with D uncertain. V was shortened by 4 bases and J by 4 bases, with 10 bases between the two germline ends. The CDR3 totals 13 residues. The germline gives CDR1 LGHNT, CDR2 FRNRAP. Here the CDR3 reads CASGSWASTEAFF. Written as DNA, the CDR3 is TGTGCTAGTGGTTCTTGGGCCAGCACTGAAGCTTTCTTT. The variable domain in full, completed from reference TRBV12-5 and TRBJ1-1, reads DARVTQTPRHKVTEMGQEVTMRCQPILGHNTVFWYRQTMMQGLELLAYFRNRAPLDDSGMPKDRFSAEMPDATLATLKIQPSEPRDSAVYFCASGSWASTEAFFGQGTRLTVV.

This clone was seen more than once but under ten times. The V and J genes are TRBV7-9 and TRBJ2-7; no reliable D call. Trimming took off 0 bases at V and 3 bases at J, with 9 bases between the two ends. Germline CDR1 and CDR2: SEHNR and FQNEAQ (reference sequence). The CDR3 totals 14 residues. The CDR3 nucleotides read TGTGCCAGCAGCTTAGCGCCGCTAGTCTACGAGCAGTACTTC. It yields the protein CASSLAPLVYEQYF.

This clone has more than one count but fewer than ten. The V call is TRBV7-9, the J call TRBJ1-5; maybe TRBD1 (5 bases). V was cut by 6 bases and J by 7 bases, with 10 bases left in between. The CDR3 runs to 12 residues. Germline V gene data show CDR1 as SEHNR and CDR2 as FQNEAQ (reference sequence). CDR3 residues: CASSQGSQPQHF. CDR3 nucleotide sequence: TGTGCCAGCAGTCAGGGATCACAGCCCCAGCATTTT.

The CDR3 nucleotides read TGTGCCAGCGAGACAGGGAGCTACGAGCAGTACTTC. This translates into CASETGSYEQYF. The chain links TRBV28 to TRBJ2-7; 7 bases line up with TRBD1. This CDR3 has 12 residues. The V gene end was trimmed by 8 bases and the J gene end by 3 bases; junction bases not matched to a gene: 4. Per the germline V gene, CDR1 is MDHEN and CDR2 is SYDVKM.

This chain joins TRBV5-1 and TRBJ1-2; 7 nucleotides match TRBD1. Losses at the gene ends were 4 bases for V and 2 bases for J; bases not matched to a gene: 5. In germline, CDR1 is SGHRS, CDR2 YFSETQ. This CDR3 contains 14 residues. The CDR3 DNA sequence: TGCGCCAGCAGCGCGGGACAGACCAACTATGGCTACACCTTC. Translating gives CASSAGQTNYGYTF.

The V call is TRBV7-9, the J call TRBJ1-1; D remains unclear. Looked up from germline, CDR1 is SEHNR and CDR2 is FQNEAQ (reference sequence). This CDR3 is built from 16 residues. Trimming pared 1 base from V and 9 bases from J, leaving 21 bases between. This chain's CDR3 is CASSLDAAGIPRKAFF. DNA for the CDR3: TGTGCCAGCAGCTTAGATGCGGCGGGGATCCCCCGAAAAGCTTTCTTT.

The rearrangement links TRBV7-2 to TRBJ1-4; TRBD1 aligns across 7 bases. Germline trimming cut 4 bases from V and 7 bases from J; bases unmatched to any gene: 6. CDR3 length: 14 residues. CDR1 is SGHTA and CDR2 is FQGNSA in the germline V gene. The CDR3 sequence: CASSSTGFGEKLFF. As DNA, the CDR3 is TGTGCCAGCAGCTCGACAGGGTTTGGTGAAAAACTGTTTTTT.

The chain employs TRBV2 and TRBJ2-5, with D perhaps matching TRBD2 (5 bases). V was clipped by 0 bases and J by 9 bases, with 5 bases between them. The CDR3 runs 11 residues. Germline CDR1 and CDR2: SNHLY and FYNNEI. The CDR3 here is CASSEAGAQYF. The DNA for the CDR3 is TGTGCCAGCAGTGAAGCCGGGGCCCAGTACTTC. Using reference TRBV2 and TRBJ2-5 for the parts outside the CDR3, the full variable domain is EPEVTQTPSHQVTQMGQEVILRCVPISNHLYFYWYRQILGQKVEFLVSFYNNEISEKSEIFDDQFSVERPDGSNFTLKIRSTKLEDSAMYFCASSEAGAQYFGPGTRLLVL.

This sequence joins TRBV4-2 and TRBJ1-2, with D perhaps matching TRBD1 (6 bases). V lost 4 bases and J 3 bases, leaving 18 bases between the germline ends. In germline, CDR1 is LGHNA, CDR2 YNFKEQ. The CDR3 contains 16 residues. The CDR3 spells CASSPRGPGGDYGYTF. Here the CDR3 DNA reads TGTGCCAGCAGCCCGCGGGGGCCCGGGGGGGACTATGGCTACACCTTC.